The sequence of this T cell receptor (beta chain) was determined in a study of cytomegalovirus exposure and HLA in healthy donors. Overall study results and limits: A later analysis reportedly found fewer N-insertions in an Asian-associated ancestry cluster than the approximately 660-donor mean. For most subjects, TCR beta sequences were reported to predict HLA-A and HLA-B alleles with accuracy.

CDR1 is SGHTA, CDR2 FQGTGA, per germline. The CDR3 loop spans 17 amino acids. The V end lost 2 bases, the J end lost 2 bases, and 18 bases lay between the germline ends. A word on this clone: Antigen: not known.

The study ran its PCR with 60 Vbeta and 13 Jbeta primers. Assay used: immunoSEQ multiplex PCR; TCRdb lists only in-frame clones, some missing. This sample has around 150,000 clones, with 80% to 90% found just once. The sequencing input was PBMCs. The source of this sequence is a woman aged 25 to 39 in good health and CMV-seropositive. The V gene is TRBV7-3, the J gene TRBJ1-1; D might be TRBD1 (5 bases). The CDR3 is CASSLYTRERSNTEAFF. The CDR3 region has the DNA TGTGCCAGCAGCTTATATACCAGGGAAAGGAGTAACACTGAAGCTTTCTTT.